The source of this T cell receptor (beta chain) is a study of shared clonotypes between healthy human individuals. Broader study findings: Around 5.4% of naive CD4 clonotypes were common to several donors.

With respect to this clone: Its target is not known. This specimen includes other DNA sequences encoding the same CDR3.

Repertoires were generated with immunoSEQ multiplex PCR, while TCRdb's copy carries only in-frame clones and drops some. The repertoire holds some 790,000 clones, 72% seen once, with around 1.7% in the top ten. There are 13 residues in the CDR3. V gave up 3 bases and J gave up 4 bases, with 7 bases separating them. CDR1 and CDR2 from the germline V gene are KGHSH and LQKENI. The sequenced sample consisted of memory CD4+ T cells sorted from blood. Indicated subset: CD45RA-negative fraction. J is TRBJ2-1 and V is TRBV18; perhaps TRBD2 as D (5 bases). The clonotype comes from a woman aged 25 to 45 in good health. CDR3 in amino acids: CASSPGVYNEQFF. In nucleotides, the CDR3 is TGTGCCAGCTCACCGGGAGTTTACAATGAGCAGTTCTTC.